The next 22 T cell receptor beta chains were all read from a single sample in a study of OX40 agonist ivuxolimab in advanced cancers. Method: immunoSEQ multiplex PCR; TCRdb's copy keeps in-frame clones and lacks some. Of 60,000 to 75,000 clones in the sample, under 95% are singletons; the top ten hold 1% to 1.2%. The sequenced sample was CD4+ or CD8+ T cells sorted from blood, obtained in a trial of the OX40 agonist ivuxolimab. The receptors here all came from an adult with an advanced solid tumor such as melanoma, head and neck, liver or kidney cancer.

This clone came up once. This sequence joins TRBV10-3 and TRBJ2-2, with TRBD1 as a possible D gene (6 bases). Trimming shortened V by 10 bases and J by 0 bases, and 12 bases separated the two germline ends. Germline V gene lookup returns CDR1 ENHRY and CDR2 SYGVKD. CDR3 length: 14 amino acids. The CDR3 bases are TGTGCCACCGATACAGGGACGAACACCGGGGAGCTGTTTTTT. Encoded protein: CATDTGTNTGELFF.

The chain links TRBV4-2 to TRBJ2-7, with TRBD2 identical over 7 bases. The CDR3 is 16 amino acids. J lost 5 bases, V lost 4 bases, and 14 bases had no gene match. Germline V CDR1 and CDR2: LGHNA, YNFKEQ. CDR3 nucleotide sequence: TGTGCCAGCAGCCCGGGGCCGGGGGAGGGCGTGAACGAGCAGTACTTC. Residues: CASSPGPGEGVNEQYF.

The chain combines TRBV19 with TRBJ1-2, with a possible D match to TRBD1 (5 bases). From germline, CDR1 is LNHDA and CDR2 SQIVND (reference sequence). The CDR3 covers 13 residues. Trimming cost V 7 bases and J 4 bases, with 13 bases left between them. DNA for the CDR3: TGTGCCAGTATGTCACAGGTAGCCTATGGCTACACCTTC. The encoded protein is CASMSQVAYGYTF.

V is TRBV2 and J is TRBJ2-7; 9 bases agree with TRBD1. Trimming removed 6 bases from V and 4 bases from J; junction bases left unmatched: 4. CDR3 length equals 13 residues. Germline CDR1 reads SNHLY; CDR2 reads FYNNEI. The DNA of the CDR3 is TGTGCCAGCAGGCAGACAGGGGGGTACGAGCAGTACTTC. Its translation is CASRQTGGYEQYF.

As DNA, the CDR3 is TGTGCCAGCTCACCACAAAGAGGGGGTTATGATGGCTACACCTTC. It codes for CASSPQRGGYDGYTF. J is TRBJ1-2 and V is TRBV18; D is perhaps TRBD1 (6 bases). Trimming took 1 base from V and 6 from J, leaving 15 bases between them. Per the germline V gene, CDR1 is KGHSH and CDR2 is LQKENI. The CDR3 extends over 15 amino acids.

The CDR3 coding sequence is TGTGCCAGCAGCGACAGTACAGATACGCAGTATTTT. Translating it yields CASSDSTDTQYF. The chain links TRBV7-3 to TRBJ2-3; TRBD1 is a possible D gene (5 bases). This CDR3 contains 12 residues. V lost 5 bases, J lost 3 bases, and 6 bases lay in between. Germline assignment: CDR1 SGHTA and CDR2 FQGTGA.

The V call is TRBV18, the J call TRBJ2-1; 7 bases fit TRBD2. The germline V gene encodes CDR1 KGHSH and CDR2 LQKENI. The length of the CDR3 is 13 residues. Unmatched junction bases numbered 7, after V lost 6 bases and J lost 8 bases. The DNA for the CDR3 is TGTGCCAGCTCCCTGACTAGCCGCGATGAGCAGTTCTTC. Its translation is CASSLTSRDEQFF.

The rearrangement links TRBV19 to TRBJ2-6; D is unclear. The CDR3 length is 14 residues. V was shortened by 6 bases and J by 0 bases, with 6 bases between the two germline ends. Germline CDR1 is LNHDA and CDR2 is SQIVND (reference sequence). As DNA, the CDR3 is TGTGCCAGTAGCCCAGGCTCTGGGGCCAACGTCCTGACTTTC. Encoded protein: CASSPGSGANVLTF.

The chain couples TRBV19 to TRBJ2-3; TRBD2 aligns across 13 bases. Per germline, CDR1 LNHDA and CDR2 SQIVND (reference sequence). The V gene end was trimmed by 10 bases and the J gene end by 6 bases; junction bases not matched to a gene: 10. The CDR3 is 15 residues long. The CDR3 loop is CATLRTSGSVDTQYF. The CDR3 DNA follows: TGTGCCACCCTACGGACTAGCGGGAGTGTGGATACGCAGTATTTT. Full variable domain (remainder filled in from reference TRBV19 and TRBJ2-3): DGGITQSPKYLFRKEGQNVTLSCEQNLNHDAMYWYRQDPGQGLRLIYYSQIVNDFQKGDIAEGYSVSREKKESFPLTVTSAQKNPTAFYLCATLRTSGSVDTQYFGPGTRLTVL.

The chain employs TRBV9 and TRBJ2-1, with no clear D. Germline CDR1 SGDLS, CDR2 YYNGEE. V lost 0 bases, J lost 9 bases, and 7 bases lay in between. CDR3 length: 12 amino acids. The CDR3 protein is CASSVEWGEQFF. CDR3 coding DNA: TGTGCCAGCAGCGTAGAGTGGGGTGAGCAGTTCTTC.

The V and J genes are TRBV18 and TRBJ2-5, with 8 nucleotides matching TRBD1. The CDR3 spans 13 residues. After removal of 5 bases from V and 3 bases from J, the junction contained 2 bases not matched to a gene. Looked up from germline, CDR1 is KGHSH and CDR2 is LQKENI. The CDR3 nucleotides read TGTGCCAGCTCAGGACAGGGTAAAGAGACCCAGTACTTC. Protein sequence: CASSGQGKETQYF.

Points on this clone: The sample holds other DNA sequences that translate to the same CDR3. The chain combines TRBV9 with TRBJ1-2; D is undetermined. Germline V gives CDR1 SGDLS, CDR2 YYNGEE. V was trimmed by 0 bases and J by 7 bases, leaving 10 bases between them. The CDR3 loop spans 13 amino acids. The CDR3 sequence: CASSVVQDRGYTF. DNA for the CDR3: TGTGCCAGCAGCGTAGTGCAGGACCGTGGCTACACCTTC. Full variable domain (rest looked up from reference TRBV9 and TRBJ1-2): DSGVTQTPKHLITATGQRVTLRCSPRSGDLSVYWYQQSLDQGLQFLIQYYNGEERAKGNILERFSAQQFPDLHSELNLSSLELGDSALYFCASSVVQDRGYTFGSGTRLTVV.

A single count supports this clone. The DNA for the CDR3 is TGTGCCAGCAGCACCTATACGTACGAGCAGTACTTC. Translation: CASSTYTYEQYF. The chain combines TRBV7-2 with TRBJ2-7; D call uncertain. Between the trimmed V and J ends, which lost 5 bases and 4 bases, there was a span of 9 bases. Germline assignment: CDR1 SGHTA and CDR2 FQGNSA. This CDR3 is built from 12 residues.

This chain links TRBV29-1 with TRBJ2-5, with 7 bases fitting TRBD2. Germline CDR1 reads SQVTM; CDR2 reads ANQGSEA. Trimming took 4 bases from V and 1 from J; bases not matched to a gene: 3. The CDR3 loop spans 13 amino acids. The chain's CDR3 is CSVVGGVQETQYF. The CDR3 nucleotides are TGCAGCGTTGTGGGGGGGGTCCAAGAGACCCAGTACTTC.

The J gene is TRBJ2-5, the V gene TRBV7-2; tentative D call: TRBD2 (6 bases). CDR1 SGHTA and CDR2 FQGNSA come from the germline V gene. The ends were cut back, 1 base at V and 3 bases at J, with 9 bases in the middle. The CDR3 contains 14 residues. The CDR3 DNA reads TGTGCCAGCAGCTTAGTCGGGGGAGAAGAGACCCAGTACTTC. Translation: CASSLVGGEETQYF.

CDR3 DNA: TGTGCCAGCAGCATCCAGGGGGATTATGGCTACACCTTC. It translates to CASSIQGDYGYTF. The rearrangement joins TRBV7-8 to TRBJ1-2, with 7 bases fitting TRBD1. Germline CDR1 reads SGHVS; CDR2 reads FQNEAQ. This CDR3 is built from 13 residues. Losses at the gene ends were 5 bases for V and 5 bases for J; bases not matched to a gene: 5.

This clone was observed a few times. The CDR3 region has the DNA TGTGCCGCTATAGGGGGAAACACCATATATTTT. This gives the protein CAAIGGNTIYF. This rearrangement joins TRBV6-5 to TRBJ1-3; D not resolved. There are 11 residues in the CDR3. V lost 11 bases to trimming and J lost 4 bases, with 9 bases between them. The V gene's germline CDR1 is MNHEY and CDR2 SVGAGI.

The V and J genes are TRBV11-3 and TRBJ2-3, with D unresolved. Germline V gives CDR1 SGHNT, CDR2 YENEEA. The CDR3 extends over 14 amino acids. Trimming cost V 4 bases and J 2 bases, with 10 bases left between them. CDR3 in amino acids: CASSSPSPTDTQYF. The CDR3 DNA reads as TGTGCCAGCAGCTCCCCGAGCCCCACAGATACGCAGTATTTT.

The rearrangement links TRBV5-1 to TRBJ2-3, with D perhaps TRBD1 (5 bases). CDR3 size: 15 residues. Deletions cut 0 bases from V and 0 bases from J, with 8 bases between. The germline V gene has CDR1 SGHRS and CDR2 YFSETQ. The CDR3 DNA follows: TGCGCCAGCAGCTTGGCCGACAGAAGCACAGATACGCAGTATTTT. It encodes CASSLADRSTDTQYF.

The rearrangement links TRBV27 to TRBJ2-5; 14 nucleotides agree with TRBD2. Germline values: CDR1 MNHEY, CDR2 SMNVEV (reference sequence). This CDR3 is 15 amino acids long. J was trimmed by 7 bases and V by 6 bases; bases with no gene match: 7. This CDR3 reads CASRGLAGVRGTQYF. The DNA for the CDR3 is TGTGCCAGCAGGGGACTAGCGGGGGTCAGAGGGACCCAGTACTTC.

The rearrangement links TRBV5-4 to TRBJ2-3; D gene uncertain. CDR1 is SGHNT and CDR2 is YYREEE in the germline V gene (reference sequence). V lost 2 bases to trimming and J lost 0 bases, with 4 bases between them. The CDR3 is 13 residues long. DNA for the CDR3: TGTGCCAGCAGCTTATCTAGCACAGATACGCAGTATTTT. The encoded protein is CASSLSSTDTQYF.

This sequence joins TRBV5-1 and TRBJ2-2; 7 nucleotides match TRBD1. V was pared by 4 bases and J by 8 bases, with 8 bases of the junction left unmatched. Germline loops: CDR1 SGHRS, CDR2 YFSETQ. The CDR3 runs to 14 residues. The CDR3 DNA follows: TGCGCCAGCAGCCCGGGACAGATTTTAGGGGAGCTGTTTTTT. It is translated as CASSPGQILGELFF. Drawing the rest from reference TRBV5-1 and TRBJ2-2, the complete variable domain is KAGVTQTPRYLIKTRGQQVTLSCSPISGHRSVSWYQQTPGQGLQFLFEYFSETQRNKGNFPGRFSGRQFSNSRSEMNVSTLELGDSALYLCASSPGQILGELFFGEGSRLTVL.